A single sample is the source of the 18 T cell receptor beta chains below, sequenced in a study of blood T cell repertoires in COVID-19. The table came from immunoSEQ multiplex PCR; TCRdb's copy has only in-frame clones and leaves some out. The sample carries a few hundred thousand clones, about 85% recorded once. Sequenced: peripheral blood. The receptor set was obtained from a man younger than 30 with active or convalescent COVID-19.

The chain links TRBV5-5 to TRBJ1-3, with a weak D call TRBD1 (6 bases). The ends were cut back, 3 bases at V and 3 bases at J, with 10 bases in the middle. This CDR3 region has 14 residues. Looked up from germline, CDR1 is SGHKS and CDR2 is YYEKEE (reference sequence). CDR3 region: CASSSMDSGNTIYF. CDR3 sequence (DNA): TGTGCCAGCAGCTCCATGGACAGTGGAAACACCATATATTTT.

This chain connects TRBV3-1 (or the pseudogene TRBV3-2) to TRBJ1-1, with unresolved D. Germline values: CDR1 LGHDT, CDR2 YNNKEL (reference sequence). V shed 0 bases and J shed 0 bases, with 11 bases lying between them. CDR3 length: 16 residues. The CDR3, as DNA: TGTGCCAGCAGCCAAGATGAGTCCTATATGAACACTGAAGCTTTCTTT. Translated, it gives CASSQDESYMNTEAFF.

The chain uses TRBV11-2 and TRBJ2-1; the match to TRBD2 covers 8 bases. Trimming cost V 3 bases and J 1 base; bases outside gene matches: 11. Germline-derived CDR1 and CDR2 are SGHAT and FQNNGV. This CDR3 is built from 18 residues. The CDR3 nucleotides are TGTGCCAGCAGCTTGATGGCGGGGGGCTACAGATCCTACAATGAGCAGTTCTTC. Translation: CASSLMAGGYRSYNEQFF.

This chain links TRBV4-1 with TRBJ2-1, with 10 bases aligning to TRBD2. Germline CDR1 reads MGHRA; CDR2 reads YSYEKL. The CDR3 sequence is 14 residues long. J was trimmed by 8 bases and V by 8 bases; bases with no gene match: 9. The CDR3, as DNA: TGCGCCAGCCAAGCGGGGGGGTTTCTAGATGAGCAGTTCTTC. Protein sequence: CASQAGGFLDEQFF.

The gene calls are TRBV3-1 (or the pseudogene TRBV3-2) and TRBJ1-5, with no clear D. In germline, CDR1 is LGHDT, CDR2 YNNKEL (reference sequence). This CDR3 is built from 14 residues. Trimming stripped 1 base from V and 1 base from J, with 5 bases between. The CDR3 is CASSQGGSNQPQHF. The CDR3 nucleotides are TGTGCCAGCAGCCAAGGCGGAAGCAATCAGCCCCAGCATTTT.

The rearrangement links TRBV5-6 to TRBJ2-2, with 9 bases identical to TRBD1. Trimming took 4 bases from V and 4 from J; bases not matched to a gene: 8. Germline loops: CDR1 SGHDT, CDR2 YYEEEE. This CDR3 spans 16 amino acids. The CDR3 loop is CASSLTGTGITGELFF. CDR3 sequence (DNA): TGTGCCAGCAGCCTGACGGGGACAGGGATCACCGGGGAGCTGTTTTTT.

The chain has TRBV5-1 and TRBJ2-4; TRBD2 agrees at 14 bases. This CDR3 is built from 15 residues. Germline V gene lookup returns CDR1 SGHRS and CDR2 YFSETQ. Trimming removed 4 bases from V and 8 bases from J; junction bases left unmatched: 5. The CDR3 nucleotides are TGCGCCAGCAGCCGGGGACTAGCGGGAGAAGACATTCAGTACTTC. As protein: CASSRGLAGEDIQYF.

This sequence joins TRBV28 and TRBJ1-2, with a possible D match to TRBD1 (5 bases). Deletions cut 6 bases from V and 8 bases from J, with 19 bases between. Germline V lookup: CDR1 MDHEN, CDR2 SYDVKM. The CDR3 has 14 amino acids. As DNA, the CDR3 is TGTGCCAGCAGCCCGGGGGGAGGGCTGAAGGGCTACACCTTC. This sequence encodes CASSPGGGLKGYTF.

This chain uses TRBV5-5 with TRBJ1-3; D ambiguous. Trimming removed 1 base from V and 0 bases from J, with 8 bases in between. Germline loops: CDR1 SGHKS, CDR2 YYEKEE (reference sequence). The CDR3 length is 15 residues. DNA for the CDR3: TGTGCCAGCAGCTTGCAGTCATTCTCTGGAAACACCATATATTTT. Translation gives CASSLQSFSGNTIYF.

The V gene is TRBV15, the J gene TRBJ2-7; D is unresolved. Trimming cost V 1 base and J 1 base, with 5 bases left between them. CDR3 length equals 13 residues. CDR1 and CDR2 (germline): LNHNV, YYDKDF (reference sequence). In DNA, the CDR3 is TGTGCCACCAGCAGAGGCAGGTCCTACGAGCAGTACTTC. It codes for CATSRGRSYEQYF.

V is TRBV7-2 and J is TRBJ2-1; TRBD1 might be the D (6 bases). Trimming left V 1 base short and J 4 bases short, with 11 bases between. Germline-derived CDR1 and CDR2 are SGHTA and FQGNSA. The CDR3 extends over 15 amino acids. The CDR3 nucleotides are TGTGCCAGCAGCTTAGTAACGGACAGATACAATGAGCAGTTCTTC. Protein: CASSLVTDRYNEQFF. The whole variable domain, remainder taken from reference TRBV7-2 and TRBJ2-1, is GAGVSQSPSNKVTEKGKDVELRCDPISGHTALYWYRQSLGQGLEFLIYFQGNSAPDKSGLPSDRFSAERTGGSVSTLTIQRTQQEDSAVYLCASSLVTDRYNEQFFGPGTRLTVL.

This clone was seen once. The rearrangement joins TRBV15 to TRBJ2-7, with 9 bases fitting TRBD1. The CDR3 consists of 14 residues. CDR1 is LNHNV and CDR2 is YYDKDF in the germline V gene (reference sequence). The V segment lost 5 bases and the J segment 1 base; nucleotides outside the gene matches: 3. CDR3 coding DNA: TGTGCCACCAGCTTAGACAGGGGGTCCTACGAGCAGTACTTC. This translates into CATSLDRGSYEQYF.

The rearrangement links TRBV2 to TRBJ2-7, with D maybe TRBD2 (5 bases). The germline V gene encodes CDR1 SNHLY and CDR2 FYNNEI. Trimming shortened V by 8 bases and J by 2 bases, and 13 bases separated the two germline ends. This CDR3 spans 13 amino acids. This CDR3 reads CASLASSAYEQYF. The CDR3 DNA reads TGTGCCAGCCTGGCTAGCTCGGCCTACGAGCAGTACTTC.

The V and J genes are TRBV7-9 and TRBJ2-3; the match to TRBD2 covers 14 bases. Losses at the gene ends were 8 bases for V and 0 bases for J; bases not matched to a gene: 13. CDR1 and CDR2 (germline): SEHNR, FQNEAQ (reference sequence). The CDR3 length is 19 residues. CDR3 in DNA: TGTGCCAGCCATGGGACAGTGACTAGCGGGAGGGCTAGCACAGATACGCAGTATTTT. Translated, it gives CASHGTVTSGRASTDTQYF.

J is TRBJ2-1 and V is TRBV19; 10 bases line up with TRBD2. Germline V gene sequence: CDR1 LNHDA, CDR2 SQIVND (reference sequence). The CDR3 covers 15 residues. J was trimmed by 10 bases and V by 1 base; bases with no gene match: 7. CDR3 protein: CASSIGQGLAIEQFF. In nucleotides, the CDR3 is TGTGCCAGTAGTATAGGGCAGGGACTAGCGATAGAGCAGTTCTTC.

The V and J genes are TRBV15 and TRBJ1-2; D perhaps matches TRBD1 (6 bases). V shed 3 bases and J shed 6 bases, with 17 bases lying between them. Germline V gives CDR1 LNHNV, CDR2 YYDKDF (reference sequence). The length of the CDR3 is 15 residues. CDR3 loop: CATSRGNRDLDGYTF. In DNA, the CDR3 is TGTGCCACCAGCAGGGGTAACAGGGATTTAGATGGCTACACCTTC.

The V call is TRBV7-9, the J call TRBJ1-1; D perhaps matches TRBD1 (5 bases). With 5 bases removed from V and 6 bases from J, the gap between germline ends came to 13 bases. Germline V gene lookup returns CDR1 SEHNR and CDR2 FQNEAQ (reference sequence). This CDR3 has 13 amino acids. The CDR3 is CASSPPGLAEAFF. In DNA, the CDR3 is TGTGCCAGCAGCCCGCCAGGGCTGGCTGAAGCTTTCTTT.

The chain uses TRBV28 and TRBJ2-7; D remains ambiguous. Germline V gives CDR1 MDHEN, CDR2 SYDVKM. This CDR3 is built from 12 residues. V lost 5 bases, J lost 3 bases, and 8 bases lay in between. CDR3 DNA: TGTGCCAGCAGTCTCGGTCTCTACGAGCAGTACTTC. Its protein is CASSLGLYEQYF.